This entry lists 24 T cell receptor beta chains sequenced from one sample in a study of long-term antiretroviral therapy in people with HIV. Version v3.0 of the immunoSEQ assay was performed at survey level. Measured with immunoSEQ multiplex PCR; TCRdb has only the in-frame clones, and not every one. The profile shows 15,000 to 20,000 clones, 88% of them singletons. This sample comprised unsorted PBMCs, obtained 0.7 years before starting antiretroviral therapy. The receptors were gathered from a man aged 45 to 65 with HIV.

CDR3 loop: CAWSVGYNEQFF. CDR3 in DNA: TGTGCCTGGAGTGTCGGGTACAATGAGCAGTTCTTC. V is TRBV30 and J is TRBJ2-1; D gene uncertain. The germline CDR1 and CDR2 sequences are GTSNPN and SVGIG (reference sequence). The CDR3 contains 12 residues. The V end lost 0 bases, the J end lost 4 bases, and 4 bases lay between the germline ends. Complete variable domain (other parts from reference TRBV30 and TRBJ2-1): SQTIHQWPATLVQPVGSPLSLECTVEGTSNPNLYWYRQAAGRGLQLLFYSVGIGQISSEVPQNLSASRPQDRQFILSSKKLLLSDSGFYLCAWSVGYNEQFFGPGTRLTVL.

The chain joins TRBV28 to TRBJ1-3; D is perhaps TRBD1 (5 bases). V lost 6 bases and J 4 bases, leaving 13 bases between the germline ends. Per the germline V gene, CDR1 is MDHEN and CDR2 is SYDVKM. The CDR3 is made up of 14 amino acids. CDR3: CASSPGGYGNTIYF. The CDR3 DNA sequence: TGTGCCAGCAGCCCCGGGGGGTACGGAAACACCATATATTTT.

The gene calls are TRBV7-9 and TRBJ2-5; D is ambiguous. CDR1 is SEHNR, CDR2 FQNEAQ, per germline (reference sequence). The CDR3 totals 13 residues. V was clipped by 1 base and J by 0 bases, with 3 bases between them. CDR3: CASSLGDQETQYF. CDR3 DNA sequence: TGTGCCAGCAGCTTAGGGGACCAAGAGACCCAGTACTTC.

The rearrangement uses TRBV7-2 and TRBJ1-6, with 7 bases fitting TRBD1. The germline gives CDR1 SGHTA, CDR2 FQGNSA. CDR3 length: 14 residues. With 7 bases clipped from V and 5 bases from J, the junction kept 5 bases outside the gene matches. The CDR3 protein is CASTPGQNNSPLHF. CDR3 DNA: TGTGCCAGCACCCCGGGACAGAATAATTCACCCCTCCACTTT.

This chain joins TRBV7-8 and TRBJ2-5; D possibly corresponds to TRBD1 (6 bases). This CDR3 contains 13 residues. CDR1 is SGHVS, CDR2 FQNEAQ, per germline. V was shortened by 3 bases and J by 5 bases, with 10 bases between the two germline ends. CDR3 in DNA: TGTGCCAGCAGCTTTACAGGGCGGGAGACCCAGTACTTC. Amino acids: CASSFTGRETQYF.

The sample holds a few counts of this clone. This chain links TRBV9 with TRBJ2-2; 7 bases align to TRBD2. This CDR3 spans 16 amino acids. J was trimmed by 1 base and V by 0 bases; bases with no gene match: 3. Germline V gives CDR1 SGDLS, CDR2 YYNGEE. The CDR3 bases are TGTGCCAGCAGCGTAGGCCTAGCGGTGAACACCGGGGAGCTGTTTTTT. It translates to CASSVGLAVNTGELFF.

The rearrangement joins TRBV15 to TRBJ1-4; tentatively, D is TRBD1 (5 bases). V was trimmed by 3 bases and J by 0 bases, leaving 14 bases between them. Germline loops: CDR1 LNHNV, CDR2 YYDKDF (reference sequence). This CDR3 has 17 amino acids. The CDR3 DNA reads as TGTGCCACCAGCAGCGATACGGGACTCTCAACTAATGAAAAACTGTTTTTT. This sequence encodes CATSSDTGLSTNEKLFF.

The chain couples TRBV6-6 to TRBJ1-3; D is undetermined. The CDR3 is 14 residues long. V lost 6 bases to trimming and J lost 0 bases, with 9 bases between them. Germline CDR1 and CDR2: MNHNY and SVGAGI (reference sequence). The CDR3 DNA follows: TGTGCCAGCAGGAGGGATATCTCTGGAAACACCATATATTTT. Its protein product is CASRRDISGNTIYF.

The chain couples TRBV18 to TRBJ2-7; unclear D gene. The CDR3 runs to 16 residues. The V gene's germline CDR1 is KGHSH and CDR2 LQKENI. Trimming removed 2 bases at V and 3 bases at J, with 17 bases between. The CDR3 is CASSPLGGNRDYEQYF. The CDR3 DNA reads as TGTGCCAGCTCACCATTGGGCGGCAACCGCGACTACGAGCAGTACTTC.

The chain has TRBV5-6 and TRBJ2-7; D is possibly TRBD1 or TRBD2 (5 bases each). CDR1 and CDR2 (germline): SGHDT, YYEEEE. Trimming removed 4 bases at V and 2 bases at J, with 13 bases between. The CDR3 extends over 14 amino acids. CDR3 protein: CASSAPGGTYEQYF. The CDR3 nucleotides read TGTGCCAGCAGCGCCCCTGGGGGAACCTACGAGCAGTACTTC.

This chain links TRBV28 with TRBJ1-4; D remains unclear. V shed 1 base and J shed 1 base, with 7 bases lying between them. Per germline, CDR1 MDHEN and CDR2 SYDVKM. This CDR3 region has 15 residues. CDR3: CASSLFGITNEKLFF. The CDR3, as DNA: TGTGCCAGCAGTTTATTCGGGATAACTAATGAAAAACTGTTTTTT. Full variable domain (remainder filled in from reference TRBV28 and TRBJ1-4): DVKVTQSSRYLVKRTGEKVFLECVQDMDHENMFWYRQDPGLGLRLIYFSYDVKMKEKGDIPEGYSVSREKKERFSLILESASTNQTSMYLCASSLFGITNEKLFFGSGTQLSVL.

The sample holds a few counts of this clone. The chain carries TRBV19 and TRBJ1-1; a weak D match, TRBD1 (5 bases). The CDR3 is made up of 13 amino acids. Per germline, CDR1 LNHDA and CDR2 SQIVND (reference sequence). Trimming cost V 6 bases and J 5 bases, with 13 bases left between them. For the CDR3, the DNA is TGTGCCAGTAGCTCTGCCGGGGGGACTGAAGCTTTCTTT. It specifies CASSSAGGTEAFF.

The CDR3, as DNA: TGTGCCAGCAGTGAAGCAGGAAGGCCCCTCGGTGGCTACACCTTC. This gives the protein CASSEAGRPLGGYTF. The chain recombines TRBV2 with TRBJ1-2, with unresolved D. Germline V gene data show CDR1 as SNHLY and CDR2 as FYNNEI. The CDR3 has 15 residues. Trimming removed 0 bases at V and 7 bases at J, with 15 bases between.

This clone is judged medium-sized. This chain links TRBV20-1 with TRBJ1-2; D is possibly TRBD1 (6 bases). Germline V gene data show CDR1 as DFQATT and CDR2 as SNEGSKA (reference sequence). The CDR3 contains 11 residues. The V end was cut by 3 bases, the J end by 6 bases, with 8 bases between. The CDR3 DNA sequence: TGCAGTGCTAGCCCAGGGGATGGCTACACCTTC. Protein: CSASPGDGYTF.

The CDR3 nucleotides read TGTGCCTGGAGTGTACAGGGAACTGGAAACACCATATATTTT. It codes for CAWSVQGTGNTIYF. The gene calls are TRBV30 and TRBJ1-3, with a tentative D call TRBD1 (6 bases). Trimming removed 0 bases from V and 2 bases from J, with 8 bases in between. This CDR3 comprises 14 residues. The germline V gene has CDR1 GTSNPN and CDR2 SVGIG (reference sequence). Drawing the rest from reference TRBV30 and TRBJ1-3, the complete variable domain is SQTIHQWPATLVQPVGSPLSLECTVEGTSNPNLYWYRQAAGRGLQLLFYSVGIGQISSEVPQNLSASRPQDRQFILSSKKLLLSDSGFYLCAWSVQGTGNTIYFGEGSWLTVV.

The chain carries TRBV18 and TRBJ2-1; D unclear. There are 15 residues in the CDR3. Between the trimmed V and J ends, which lost 4 bases and 0 bases, there was a span of 10 bases. CDR1 KGHSH and CDR2 LQKENI come from the germline V gene. CDR3 in amino acids: CASSLDQSSYNEQFF. CDR3 DNA: TGTGCCAGCTCACTAGACCAGAGCTCCTACAATGAGCAGTTCTTC.

The V call is TRBV5-1, the J call TRBJ2-5; 9 bases line up with TRBD2. This CDR3 is built from 15 residues. With V trimmed by 3 bases and J by 1 base, 4 bases remained unmatched. CDR1 is SGHRS, CDR2 YFSETQ, per germline. DNA for the CDR3: TGCGCCAGCAGCTCCCTGGGACTAGCCCAAGAGACCCAGTACTTC. This gives the protein CASSSLGLAQETQYF.

The chain joins TRBV5-6 to TRBJ1-1, with 8 bases matching TRBD1. This CDR3 comprises 13 residues. V lost 4 bases to trimming and J lost 12 bases; unmatched junction nucleotides: 11. Germline V gene data show CDR1 as SGHDT and CDR2 as YYEEEE. In DNA, the CDR3 is TGTGCCAGCAGCCAGACCGGACAGGGTCGGCCTTTCTTT. Translated, it gives CASSQTGQGRPFF.

The CDR3: CASSLLAGDYNEQFF. The CDR3 DNA reads as TGTGCCAGCAGTTTACTAGCGGGGGACTACAATGAGCAGTTCTTC. The V and J genes are TRBV27 and TRBJ2-1; TRBD2 agrees at 10 bases. Germline CDR1 is MNHEY and CDR2 is SMNVEV (reference sequence). The CDR3 is made up of 15 amino acids. V lost 2 bases to trimming and J lost 3 bases; unmatched junction nucleotides: 1.

The chain joins TRBV2 to TRBJ2-7; 13 positions match TRBD2. The germline V gene has CDR1 SNHLY and CDR2 FYNNEI. The length of the CDR3 is 15 residues. J lost 6 bases, V lost 6 bases, and 8 bases had no gene match. CDR3 in amino acids: CASRWTSGSFIEQYF. CDR3 sequence (DNA): TGTGCCAGCAGGTGGACTAGCGGGAGTTTCATCGAGCAGTACTTC.

This clone was observed once. The chain carries TRBV9 and TRBJ2-7; 7 nucleotides match TRBD2. Per germline, CDR1 SGDLS and CDR2 YYNGEE. J gave up 3 bases and V 6 bases, and 9 bases lay outside the gene matches. The length of the CDR3 is 14 residues. The CDR3 DNA is TGTGCCAGCAACAAACTAGCGCTGAACTACGAGCAGTACTTC. Translated: CASNKLALNYEQYF.

The table lists this clone with a few counts. The chain carries TRBV7-3 and TRBJ1-1; D unresolved. Germline-derived CDR1 and CDR2 are SGHTA and FQGTGA. The CDR3 has 13 amino acids. Trimming took off 6 bases at V and 0 bases at J, with 8 bases between the two ends. The CDR3 sequence is CASSLDLNTEAFF. In DNA form, the CDR3 reads TGTGCCAGCAGTTTGGATTTGAACACTGAAGCTTTCTTT.

The CDR3 spells CASSAGQGNNEQFF. CDR3 nucleotides: TGTGCCAGCAGCGCGGGACAGGGGAACAATGAGCAGTTCTTC. The gene calls are TRBV9 and TRBJ2-1; TRBD1 matches 10 bases. The CDR3 sequence is 14 residues long. V was pared by 3 bases and J by 5 bases, with 2 bases of the junction left unmatched. CDR1 is SGDLS and CDR2 is YYNGEE in the germline V gene. Full variable domain (remainder filled in from reference TRBV9 and TRBJ2-1): DSGVTQTPKHLITATGQRVTLRCSPRSGDLSVYWYQQSLDQGLQFLIQYYNGEERAKGNILERFSAQQFPDLHSELNLSSLELGDSALYFCASSAGQGNNEQFFGPGTRLTVL.

The CDR3, as DNA: TGTGCCAGCAGCGTAGACCCCACCTTGAACACTGAAGCTTTCTTT. Amino acid sequence: CASSVDPTLNTEAFF. The chain employs TRBV9 and TRBJ1-1; D remains unclear. Between the trimmed V and J ends, which lost 0 bases and 0 bases, there was a span of 9 bases. CDR3 length: 15 residues. CDR1 and CDR2 from the germline V gene are SGDLS and YYNGEE.